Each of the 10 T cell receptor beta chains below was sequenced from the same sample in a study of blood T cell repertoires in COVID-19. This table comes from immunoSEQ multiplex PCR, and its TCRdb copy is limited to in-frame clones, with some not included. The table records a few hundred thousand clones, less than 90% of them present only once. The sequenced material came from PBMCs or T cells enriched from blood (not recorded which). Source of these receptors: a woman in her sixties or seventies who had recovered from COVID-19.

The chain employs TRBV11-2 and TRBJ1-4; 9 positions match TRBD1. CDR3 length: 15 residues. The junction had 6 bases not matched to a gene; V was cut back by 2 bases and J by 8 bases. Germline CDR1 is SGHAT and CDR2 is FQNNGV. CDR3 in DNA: TGTGCCAGCAGCTTACAGGGACAGGGTAGAGAAAAACTGTTTTTT. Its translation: CASSLQGQGREKLFF. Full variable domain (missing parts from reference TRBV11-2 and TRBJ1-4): EAGVAQSPRYKIIEKRQSVAFWCNPISGHATLYWYQQILGQGPKLLIQFQNNGVVDDSQLPKDRFSAERLKGVDSTLKIQPAKLEDSAVYLCASSLQGQGREKLFFGSGTQLSVL.

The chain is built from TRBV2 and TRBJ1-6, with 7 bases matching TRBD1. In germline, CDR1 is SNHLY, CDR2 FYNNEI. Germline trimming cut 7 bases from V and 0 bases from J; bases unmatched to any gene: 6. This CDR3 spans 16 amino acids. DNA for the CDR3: TGTGCCAGCACCCGGACAGGACGCTCCTATAATTCACCCCTCCACTTT. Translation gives CASTRTGRSYNSPLHF.

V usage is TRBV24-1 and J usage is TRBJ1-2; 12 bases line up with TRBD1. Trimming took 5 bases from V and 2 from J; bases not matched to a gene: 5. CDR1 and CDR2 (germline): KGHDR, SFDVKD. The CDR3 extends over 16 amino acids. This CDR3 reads CATSGMGQGANYGYTF. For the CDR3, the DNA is TGTGCCACCAGTGGTATGGGACAGGGGGCGAACTATGGCTACACCTTC.

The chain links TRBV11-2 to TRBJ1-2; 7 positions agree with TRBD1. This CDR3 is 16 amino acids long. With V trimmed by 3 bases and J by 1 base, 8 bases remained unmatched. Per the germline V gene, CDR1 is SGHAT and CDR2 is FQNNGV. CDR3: CASSFRAGGLNYGYTF. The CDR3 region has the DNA TGTGCCAGCAGCTTTAGGGCAGGGGGGCTTAACTATGGCTACACCTTC.

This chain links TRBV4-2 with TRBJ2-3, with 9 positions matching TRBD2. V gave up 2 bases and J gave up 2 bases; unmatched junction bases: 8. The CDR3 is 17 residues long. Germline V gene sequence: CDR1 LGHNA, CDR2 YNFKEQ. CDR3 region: CASSQPPTSGSTDTQYF. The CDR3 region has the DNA TGTGCCAGCAGCCAACCCCCGACTAGCGGATCCACAGATACGCAGTATTTT.

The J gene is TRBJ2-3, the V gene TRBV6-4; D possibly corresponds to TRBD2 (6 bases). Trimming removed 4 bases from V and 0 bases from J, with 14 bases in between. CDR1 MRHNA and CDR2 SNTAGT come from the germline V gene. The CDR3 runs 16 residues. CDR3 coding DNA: TGTGCCAGCAGTGCCGTCGGACTATTTAGCACAGATACGCAGTATTTT. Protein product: CASSAVGLFSTDTQYF.

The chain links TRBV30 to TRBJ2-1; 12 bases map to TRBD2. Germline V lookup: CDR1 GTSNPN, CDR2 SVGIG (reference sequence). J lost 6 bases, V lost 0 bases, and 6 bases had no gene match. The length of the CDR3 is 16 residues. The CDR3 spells CAWSVPTSGGLNEQFF. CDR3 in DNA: TGTGCCTGGAGTGTGCCGACTAGCGGGGGTCTCAATGAGCAGTTCTTC.

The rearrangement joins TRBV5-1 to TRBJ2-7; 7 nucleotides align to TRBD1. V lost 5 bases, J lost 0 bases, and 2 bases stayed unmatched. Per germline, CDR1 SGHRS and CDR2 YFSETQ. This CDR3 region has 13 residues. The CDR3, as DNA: TGCGCCAGCAGGGGGGACAGCTCCTACGAGCAGTACTTC. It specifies CASRGDSSYEQYF.

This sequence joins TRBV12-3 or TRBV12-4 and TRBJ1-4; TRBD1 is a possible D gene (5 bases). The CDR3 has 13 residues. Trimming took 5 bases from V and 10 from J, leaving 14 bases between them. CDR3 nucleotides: TGTGCCAGCAGTCCGGGGGGGAGGGGAAAACTGTTTTTT. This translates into CASSPGGRGKLFF.

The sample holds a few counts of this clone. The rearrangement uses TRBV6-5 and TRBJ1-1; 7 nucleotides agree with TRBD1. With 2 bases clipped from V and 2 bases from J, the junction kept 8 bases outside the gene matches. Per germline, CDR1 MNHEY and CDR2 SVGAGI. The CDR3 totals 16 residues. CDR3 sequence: CASSYEGQRSNTEAFF. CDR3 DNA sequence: TGTGCCAGCAGTTACGAGGGACAGAGATCAAACACTGAAGCTTTCTTT.